These 23 T cell receptor beta chains share one sample of origin, sequenced in a study of molecular identifiers for immune sequencing clone quantification. TCRdb independently ran MiXCR on the PCR reads; one entry per CDR3 protein. The profile shows approximately 550,000 distinct CDR3 sequences, less than 30% of them singletons. The material sequenced was naive CD8+ T cells from blood, with Jurkat cell RNA spiked in. Subset reported: FACS-sorted CD8+CD4-CCR7+CD45RA+ naive T cells. All receptors come from a human donor in good health. Some libraries in this study had Jurkat cell RNA spiked in.

This clonotype came up a few times. The rearrangement links TRBV12-3 or TRBV12-4 to TRBJ1-4; the D gene is possibly TRBD1 (5 bases). V gave up 4 bases and J gave up 7 bases, with 16 bases separating them. This CDR3 is 15 amino acids long. The CDR3 bases are TGTGCCAGCAGTTCATCTTTAGGGGTTGGTGAAAAACTGTTTTTT. This codes for CASSSSLGVGEKLFF.

This chain uses TRBV6-5 with TRBJ2-7, with 11 bases fitting TRBD1. Germline loops: CDR1 MNHEY, CDR2 SVGAGI. The J segment lost 3 bases and the V segment lost 0 bases, leaving 4 bases of the junction unmatched. The CDR3 spans 16 residues. CDR3 in amino acids: CASSYSTGQGGYEQYF. The DNA of the CDR3 is TGTGCCAGCAGTTACTCGACGGGACAGGGGGGCTACGAGCAGTACTTC.

CDR3 bases: TGTGCCAGCAGCTTAGGGGCTGGGGGAGGGTCAGATACGCAGTATTTT. Residues: CASSLGAGGGSDTQYF. The rearrangement uses TRBV11-2 and TRBJ2-3, with 7 bases lining up with TRBD2. The CDR3 extends over 16 amino acids. V dropped 1 base and J dropped 4; count of bases not matched to a gene: 8. Germline CDR1 SGHAT, CDR2 FQNNGV.

The table lists this clonotype with many counts. The V and J genes are TRBV15 and TRBJ2-3; D is unresolved. Germline CDR1 is LNHNV and CDR2 is YYDKDF (reference sequence). Trimming pared 8 bases from V and 0 bases from J, leaving 15 bases between. The CDR3 spans 15 residues. The CDR3: CATAPGTLSTDTQYF. As DNA, the CDR3 is TGTGCCACCGCCCCAGGCACCCTAAGCACAGATACGCAGTATTTT. Using reference TRBV15 and TRBJ2-3 for the parts outside the CDR3, the full variable domain is DAMVIQNPRYQVTQFGKPVTLSCSQTLNHNVMYWYQQKSSQAPKLLFHYYDKDFNNEADTPDNFQSRRPNTSFCFLDIRSPGLGDTAMYLCATAPGTLSTDTQYFGPGTRLTVL.

To note about this clonotype: At one end, the junction sequence differs from germline, possibly due to a read error. The chain has TRBV27 and TRBJ2-7; D is perhaps TRBD1 or TRBD2 (6 bases each). Germline CDR1 MNHEY, CDR2 SMNVEV (reference sequence). The CDR3 runs to 14 residues. The CDR3 here is CPSSLGGRVYEQYF. The DNA of the CDR3 is TGTCCCAGCAGTTTGGGGGGCAGGGTCTACGAGCAGTACTTC.

V is TRBV7-9 and J is TRBJ2-7; 9 nucleotides line up with TRBD1. V gave up 2 bases and J gave up 0 bases; unmatched junction bases: 8. The germline V gene has CDR1 SEHNR and CDR2 FQNEAQ (reference sequence). The CDR3 has 17 amino acids. The DNA for the CDR3 is TGTGCCAGCAGCTTATGGTCCCCGGGACAGGGCTCCTACGAGCAGTACTTC. It codes for CASSLWSPGQGSYEQYF.

This clonotype showed up just a few times. The rearrangement links TRBV4-3 to TRBJ2-1; possibly TRBD1 for D (6 bases). Germline V gene lookup returns CDR1 LGHNA and CDR2 YSLEER. Trimming stripped 0 bases from V and 2 bases from J, with 11 bases between. The CDR3 is made up of 16 amino acids. This chain's CDR3 is CASSQEAGEPYNEQFF. CDR3 nucleotide sequence: TGCGCCAGCAGCCAAGAGGCAGGGGAACCCTACAATGAGCAGTTCTTC.

The chain couples TRBV30 to TRBJ1-2, with D possibly TRBD1 on 5 matching bases. Germline assignment: CDR1 GTSNPN and CDR2 SVGIG (reference sequence). With 0 bases removed from V and 2 bases from J, the gap between germline ends came to 16 bases. The length of the CDR3 is 16 residues. The CDR3 DNA reads TGTGCCTGGAGTGTACGTCCGAAAGGGGTGAACTATGGCTACACCTTC. It encodes CAWSVRPKGVNYGYTF.

The chain employs TRBV7-9 and TRBJ1-1, with D possibly being TRBD1 (6 bases). The V and J ends lost 1 base and 4 bases respectively, with 16 bases between them. Germline V lookup: CDR1 SEHNR, CDR2 FQNEAQ (reference sequence). This CDR3 has 16 residues. The CDR3 region is CASSLDQGRGSTEAFF. For the CDR3, the DNA is TGTGCCAGCAGCTTAGATCAGGGGAGAGGAAGCACTGAAGCTTTCTTT.

This clonotype appeared many times. This sequence joins TRBV6-5 and TRBJ2-5; D uncertain. The CDR3 consists of 14 residues. V was trimmed by 3 bases and J by 1 base, leaving 9 bases between them. Germline V lookup: CDR1 MNHEY, CDR2 SVGAGI. The CDR3 coding sequence is TGTGCCAGCAGTTATTCGGCAATCCAAGAGACCCAGTACTTC. This sequence encodes CASSYSAIQETQYF.

This clonotype occurred a few times. This chain connects TRBV19 to TRBJ2-1; D is unclear. The germline CDR1 and CDR2 sequences are LNHDA and SQIVND (reference sequence). The length of the CDR3 is 13 residues. V was cut by 10 bases and J by 4 bases, with 14 bases left in between. The CDR3 region is CATGWARYNEQFF. As DNA, the CDR3 is TGTGCCACCGGGTGGGCAAGATACAATGAGCAGTTCTTC.

In this sample, this clonotype turned up a few times. The chain joins TRBV4-3 to TRBJ2-7; D is perhaps TRBD2 (5 bases). This CDR3 comprises 14 residues. V was shortened by 2 bases and J by 4 bases, with 12 bases between the two germline ends. Germline CDR1 LGHNA, CDR2 YSLEER. In nucleotides, the CDR3 is TGCGCCAGCAGCCAACCAACCCGGGGTTACGAGCAGTACTTC. This sequence encodes CASSQPTRGYEQYF.

On this clonotype: This may be a read error, as it is one base from a much larger clone. CDR3 residues: CASSQDRRSSGNPIYF. DNA of the CDR3: TGCGCCAGCAGCCAAGATCGGAGGAGCTCTGGAAACCCCATATATTTT. The chain employs TRBV4-3 and TRBJ1-3; D call uncertain. Germline V gives CDR1 LGHNA, CDR2 YSLEER. CDR3 length: 16 amino acids.

Concerning this clonotype itself: Germline and junction disagree at one end, which may indicate a read error. This rearrangement joins TRBV19 to TRBJ2-7, with 7 positions matching TRBD2. The germline V gene has CDR1 LNHDA and CDR2 SQIVND (reference sequence). The CDR3 consists of 14 residues. The CDR3 DNA follows: TGTGCCAGTAGTATTGAAATCTGGGACTACAAGCAATACTTC. Protein: CASSIEIWDYKQYF.

This clonotype showed up just a few times. This chain joins TRBV24-1 and TRBJ1-1, with a possible D match to TRBD1 (5 bases). Germline loops: CDR1 KGHDR, CDR2 SFDVKD. Trimming removed 0 bases at V and 3 bases at J, with 10 bases between. The CDR3 is made up of 15 amino acids. CDR3 in DNA: TGTGCCACCAGTGATTTGCAAGGGGTAGACACTGAAGCTTTCTTT. Its protein product is CATSDLQGVDTEAFF.

In this sample, this clonotype turned up a few times. V and J are TRBV20-1 and TRBJ2-7, with TRBD2 identical over 10 bases. The CDR3 length is 15 residues. After removal of 0 bases from V and 3 bases from J, the junction contained 5 bases not matched to a gene. The germline V gene encodes CDR1 DFQATT and CDR2 SNEGSKA (reference sequence). This CDR3 is CSARDASGGLYEQYF. The CDR3 nucleotides are TGCAGTGCTAGAGACGCTAGCGGGGGTCTCTACGAGCAGTACTTC.

The chain combines TRBV21-1 with TRBJ2-1. TRBV21-1 is a documented pseudogene. This CDR3 region has 13 residues. Written as DNA, the CDR3 is TGTGCCAGCAGCAAAGAACTCTACAATGAGCAGTTCTTC. Protein sequence: CASSKELYNEQFF.

Regarding this clonotype: The CDR3 carries no conserved terminal phenylalanine or tryptophan, so it likely arises from a read error. The CDR3 sequence is CASSQDVQVLYEQYS. The CDR3 nucleotides are TGTGCCAGCAGCCAAGATGTACAGGTCCTCTACGAGCAGTACTCC. V is TRBV14 and J is TRBJ2-7; weak D call: TRBD1 (5 bases). Trimming removed 0 bases at V and 3 bases at J, with 12 bases between. This CDR3 has 15 residues. Germline V gives CDR1 SGHDN, CDR2 FVKESK.

The chain links TRBV12-3 or TRBV12-4 to TRBJ2-1; D possibly corresponds to TRBD1 (5 bases). Deletions cut 7 bases from V and 8 bases from J, with 21 bases between. This CDR3 is 15 amino acids long. The CDR3 DNA follows: TGTGCCAGCACCATGACAGCTTCTCCATTTGATGAGCAGTTCTTC. The encoded protein is CASTMTASPFDEQFF.

The chain employs TRBV30 and TRBJ2-3, with D perhaps TRBD2 (7 bases). Germline V gene data show CDR1 as GTSNPN and CDR2 as SVGIG (reference sequence). Trimming took off 0 bases at V and 4 bases at J, with 11 bases between the two ends. CDR3 length: 14 amino acids. The CDR3 protein is CAWSVGGGADTQYF. Written as DNA, the CDR3 is TGTGCCTGGAGTGTAGGAGGGGGGGCAGATACGCAGTATTTT.

This chain joins TRBV9 and TRBJ2-1, with D uncertain. This CDR3 region has 14 residues. Per the germline V gene, CDR1 is SGDLS and CDR2 is YYNGEE. V dropped 3 bases and J dropped 8 bases, with 15 bases sitting between them. CDR3 region: CASSAASPGDEQFF. CDR3 bases: TGTGCCAGCAGCGCAGCCAGTCCCGGCGATGAGCAGTTCTTC. Complete variable domain (other parts from reference TRBV9 and TRBJ2-1): DSGVTQTPKHLITATGQRVTLRCSPRSGDLSVYWYQQSLDQGLQFLIQYYNGEERAKGNILERFSAQQFPDLHSELNLSSLELGDSALYFCASSAASPGDEQFFGPGTRLTVL.

A note on this clonotype: A much more abundant neighbour one base away suggests this may be a read error. The genes are TRBV30 and TRBJ2-1, with 7 positions matching TRBD1. Looked up from germline, CDR1 is GTSNPN and CDR2 is SVGIG (reference sequence). V was pared by 0 bases and J by 2 bases, with 10 bases of the junction left unmatched. This CDR3 is built from 17 residues. CDR3 sequence (DNA): TGTGCCTGGAGTGTACGGGGACAGACGGGTCCCTACAATGAGCAGTTCTTC. Translated, it gives CAWSVRGQTGPYNEQFF. Using reference TRBV30 and TRBJ2-1 for the parts outside the CDR3, the full variable domain is SQTIHQWPATLVQPVGSPLSLECTVEGTSNPNLYWYRQAAGRGLQLLFYSVGIGQISSEVPQNLSASRPQDRQFILSSKKLLLSDSGFYLCAWSVRGQTGPYNEQFFGPGTRLTVL.

This clonotype was seen ten or more times. The chain is built from TRBV29-1 and TRBJ2-5; D gene uncertain. Per the germline V gene, CDR1 is SQVTM and CDR2 is ANQGSEA. This CDR3 is built from 13 residues. V was pared by 6 bases and J by 3 bases, with 14 bases between. CDR3 amino acids: CSVCRLEKETQYF. CDR3 nucleotides: TGCAGCGTCTGCCGTTTGGAAAAAGAGACCCAGTACTTC.